The clone carrying this TCR beta chain has a count of ten or more. This entry belongs to a study of metastatic and nonmetastatic thyroid tumors. About the research overall: Comparison of repertoires was carried out across blood and tumor or nodule tissue from malignant and benign thyroid patients.

None of the patients had undergone any treatment ahead of thyroid surgery. With MiXCR, TCRdb reprocessed the PCR reads. The sample yields over 45,000 clones, approximately 26% seen once. This CDR3 comprises 11 residues. V lost 7 bases and J lost 6, with 13 bases in between. Germline CDR1 DFQATT, CDR2 SNEGSKA (reference sequence). The sample taken for sequencing was blood. The sequence was collected from a male donor with papillary thyroid cancer or a benign thyroid nodule (not recorded which). Some clones in this sample may be carry-over from other donors' samples. V and J are TRBV20-1 and TRBJ2-7, with D possibly TRBD2 on 5 matching bases. Here the CDR3 DNA reads TGCAGTGGTAGCGAAATTGGCGAGCAGTACTTC. It yields the protein CSGSEIGEQYF.